The following is a T cell receptor beta chain sequence with its context. Antigen specificity is unknown. Described treatment: roughly 11-day PBMC culture with coronavirus spike peptide pools or control peptides (ViraFEST assay). This CDR3 is built from 16 residues. Between the trimmed V and J ends, which lost 6 bases and 2 bases, there was a span of 15 bases. Germline CDR1 and CDR2: SGHNT and YYREEE (reference sequence). These data belong to a study of vaccination and CD4 T cells after COVID-19. Study as a whole: Two of the convalescents were Hispanic, and the group consisted of six males and four females.

The study sequenced cultured CD4+ T cell DNA using the Oncomine TCR Beta short-read assay. Each CDR3 protein is one row after TCRdb ran MiXCR on the PCR reads. The data show 12,000 to 15,000 distinct CDR3 sequences, with roughly 44% seen just once and around 15% held by the top ten. The rearrangement joins TRBV5-4 to TRBJ2-6, with D tentatively TRBD1 (6 bases). This TCR was sampled from a human donor who had recovered from COVID-19. Sequencing was carried out using CD4+ T cells from blood, cultured in vitro. Here the CDR3 reads CASTSSTGPGANVLTF. CDR3 coding DNA: TGTGCCAGCACCTCTTCAACAGGGCCTGGGGCCAACGTCCTGACTTTC.